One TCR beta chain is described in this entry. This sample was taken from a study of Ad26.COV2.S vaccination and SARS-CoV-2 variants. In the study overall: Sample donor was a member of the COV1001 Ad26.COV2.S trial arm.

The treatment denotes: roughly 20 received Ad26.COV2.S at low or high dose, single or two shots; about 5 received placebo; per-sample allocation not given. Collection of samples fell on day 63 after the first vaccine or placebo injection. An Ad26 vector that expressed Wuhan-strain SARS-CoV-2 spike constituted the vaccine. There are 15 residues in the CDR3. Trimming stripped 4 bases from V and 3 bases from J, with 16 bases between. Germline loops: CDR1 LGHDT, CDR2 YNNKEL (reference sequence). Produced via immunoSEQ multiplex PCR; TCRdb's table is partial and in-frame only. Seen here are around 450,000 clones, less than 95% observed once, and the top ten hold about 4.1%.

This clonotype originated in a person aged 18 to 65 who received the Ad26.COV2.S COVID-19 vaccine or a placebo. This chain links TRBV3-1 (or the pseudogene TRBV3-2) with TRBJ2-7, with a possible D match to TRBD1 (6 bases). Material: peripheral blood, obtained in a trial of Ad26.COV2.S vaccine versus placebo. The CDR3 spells CASSPSPAQGYEQYF. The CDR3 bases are TGTGCCAGCAGCCCAAGTCCGGCACAGGGCTACGAGCAGTACTTC.